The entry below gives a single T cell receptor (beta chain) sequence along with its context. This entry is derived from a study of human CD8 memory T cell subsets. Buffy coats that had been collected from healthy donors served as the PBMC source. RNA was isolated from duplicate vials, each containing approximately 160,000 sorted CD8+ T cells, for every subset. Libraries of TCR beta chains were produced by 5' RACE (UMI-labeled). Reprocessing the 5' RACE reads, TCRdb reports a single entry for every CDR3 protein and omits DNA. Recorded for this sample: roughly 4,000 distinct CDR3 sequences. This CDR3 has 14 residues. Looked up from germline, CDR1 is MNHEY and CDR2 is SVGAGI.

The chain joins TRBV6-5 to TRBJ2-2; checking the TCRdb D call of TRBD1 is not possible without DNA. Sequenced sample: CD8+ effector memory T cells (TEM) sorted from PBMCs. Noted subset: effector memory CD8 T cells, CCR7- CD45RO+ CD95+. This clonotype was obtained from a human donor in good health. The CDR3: CATSDREDTGELFF.